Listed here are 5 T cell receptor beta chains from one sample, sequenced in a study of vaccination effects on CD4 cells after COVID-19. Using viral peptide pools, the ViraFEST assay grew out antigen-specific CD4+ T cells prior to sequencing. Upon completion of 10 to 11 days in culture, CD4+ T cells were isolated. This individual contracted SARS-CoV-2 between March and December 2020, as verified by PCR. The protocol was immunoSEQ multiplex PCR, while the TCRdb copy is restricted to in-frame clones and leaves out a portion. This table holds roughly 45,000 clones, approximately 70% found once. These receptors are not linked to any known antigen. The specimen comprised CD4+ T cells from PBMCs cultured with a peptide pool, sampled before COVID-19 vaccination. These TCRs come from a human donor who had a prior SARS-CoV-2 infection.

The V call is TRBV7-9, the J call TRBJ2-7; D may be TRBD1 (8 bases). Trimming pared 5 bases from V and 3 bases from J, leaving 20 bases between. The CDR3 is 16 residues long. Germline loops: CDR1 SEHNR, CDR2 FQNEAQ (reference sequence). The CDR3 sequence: CASSRRHRGGNYEQYF. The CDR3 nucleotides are TGTGCCAGCAGCCGACGACACAGGGGGGGGAACTACGAGCAGTACTTC.

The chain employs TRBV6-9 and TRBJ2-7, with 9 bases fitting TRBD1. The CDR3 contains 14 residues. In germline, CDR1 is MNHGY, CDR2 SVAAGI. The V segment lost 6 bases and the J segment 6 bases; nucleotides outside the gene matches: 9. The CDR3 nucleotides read TGTGCCAGCAGCGTCGGACAGGGGATCAGCGAGCAGTACTTC. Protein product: CASSVGQGISEQYF.

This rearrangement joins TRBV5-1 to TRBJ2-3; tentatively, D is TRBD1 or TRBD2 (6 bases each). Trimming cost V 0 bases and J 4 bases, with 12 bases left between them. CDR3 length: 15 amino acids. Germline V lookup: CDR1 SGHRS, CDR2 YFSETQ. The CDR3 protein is CASSLDGGRADTQYF. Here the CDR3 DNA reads TGCGCCAGCAGCTTGGATGGGGGGCGCGCAGATACGCAGTATTTT.

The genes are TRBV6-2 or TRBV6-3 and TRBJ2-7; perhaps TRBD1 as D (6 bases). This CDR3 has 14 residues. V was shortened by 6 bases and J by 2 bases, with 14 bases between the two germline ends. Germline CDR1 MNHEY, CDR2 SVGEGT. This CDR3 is CASSRGQSPYEQYF. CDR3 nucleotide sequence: TGTGCCAGCAGCCGTGGACAGAGCCCCTACGAGCAGTACTTC.

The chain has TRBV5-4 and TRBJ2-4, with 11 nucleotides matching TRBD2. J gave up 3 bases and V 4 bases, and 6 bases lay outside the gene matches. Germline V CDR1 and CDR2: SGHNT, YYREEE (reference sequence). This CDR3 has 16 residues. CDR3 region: CASSKLAGGYKNIQYF. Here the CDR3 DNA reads TGTGCCAGCAGCAAATTAGCGGGAGGGTACAAAAACATTCAGTACTTC.